This record concerns one T cell receptor beta chain sequence. Its cognate antigen is unknown. This CDR3 has 14 residues. Trimming cost V 3 bases and J 4 bases, with 12 bases left between them. In germline, CDR1 is SGHTA, CDR2 FQGTGA. The data were taken from a study of T cell responses to AZD1222 COVID-19 vaccine. The table came from immunoSEQ multiplex PCR; TCRdb's copy has only in-frame clones and leaves some out. The table includes 100,000 to 150,000 clones, 93% detected once. The study, taken as a whole, reports: White British people made up most donors, females outnumbered males, and clonal diversity was possibly underestimated. Spike was spanned by vaccine-associated CD4 TCRs, which were dominant at 160-218 and 743-854. Repertoire collection took place solely once the T cell response had peaked.

The TCR comes from an adult in good health. V usage is TRBV7-3 and J usage is TRBJ1-1; a weak D match, TRBD1 (5 bases). The sample in question was peripheral blood, obtained on day 0 of AZD1222 vaccination. The CDR3 region has the DNA TGTGCCAGCAGCTTTGGCAGGGAGAGCACTGAAGCTTTCTTT. Protein: CASSFGRESTEAFF.